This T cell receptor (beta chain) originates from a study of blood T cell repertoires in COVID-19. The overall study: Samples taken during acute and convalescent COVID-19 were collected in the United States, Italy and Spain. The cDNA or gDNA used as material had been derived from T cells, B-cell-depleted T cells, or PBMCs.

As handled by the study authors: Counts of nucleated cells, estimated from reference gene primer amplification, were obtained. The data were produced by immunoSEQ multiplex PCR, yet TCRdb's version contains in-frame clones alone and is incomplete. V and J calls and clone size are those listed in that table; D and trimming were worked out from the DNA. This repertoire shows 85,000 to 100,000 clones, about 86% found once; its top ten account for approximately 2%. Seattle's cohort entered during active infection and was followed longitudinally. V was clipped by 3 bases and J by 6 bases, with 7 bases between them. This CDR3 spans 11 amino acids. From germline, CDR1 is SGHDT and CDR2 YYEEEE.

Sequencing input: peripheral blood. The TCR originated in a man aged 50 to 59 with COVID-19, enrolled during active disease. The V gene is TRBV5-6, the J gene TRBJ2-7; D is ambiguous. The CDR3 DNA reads TGTGCCAGCAGCTGGGCCCGCGAGCAGTACTTC. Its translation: CASSWAREQYF.